The source of this TCR beta chain is a study of Tregs in tolerant kidney transplant recipients. Profiling relied on immunoSEQ multiplex PCR, and the TCRdb table lists in-frame clones only, not all of them. This table holds about 240,000 clones, more than 65% found once. CDR3 length: 12 amino acids. Trimming took 6 bases from V and 4 from J, leaving 9 bases between them. Germline V CDR1 and CDR2: SNHLY, FYNNEI. The chain is built from TRBV2 and TRBJ1-2, with D unresolved. Source material: CD4+ T cells from blood. This TCR came from a human donor in good health. The CDR3 DNA follows: TGTGCCAGCAGGGGTCAGATCTATGGCTACACCTTC. This codes for CASRGQIYGYTF. The full variable domain, its missing parts supplied by reference TRBV2 and TRBJ1-2, is EPEVTQTPSHQVTQMGQEVILRCVPISNHLYFYWYRQILGQKVEFLVSFYNNEISEKSEIFDDQFSVERPDGSNFTLKIRSTKLEDSAMYFCASRGQIYGYTFGSGTRLTVV.